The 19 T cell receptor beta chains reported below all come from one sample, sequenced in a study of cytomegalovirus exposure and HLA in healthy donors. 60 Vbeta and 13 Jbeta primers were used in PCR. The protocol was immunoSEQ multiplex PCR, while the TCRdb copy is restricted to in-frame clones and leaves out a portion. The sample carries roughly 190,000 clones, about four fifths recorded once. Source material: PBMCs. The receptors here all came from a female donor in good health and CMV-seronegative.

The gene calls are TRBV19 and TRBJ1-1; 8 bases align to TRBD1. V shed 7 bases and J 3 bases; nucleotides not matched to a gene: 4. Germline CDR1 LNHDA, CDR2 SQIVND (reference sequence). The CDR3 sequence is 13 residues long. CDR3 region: CASTQDRDTEAFF. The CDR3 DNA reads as TGTGCCAGTACCCAGGACAGGGACACTGAAGCTTTCTTT. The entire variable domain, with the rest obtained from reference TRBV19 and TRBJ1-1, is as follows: DGGITQSPKYLFRKEGQNVTLSCEQNLNHDAMYWYRQDPGQGLRLIYYSQIVNDFQKGDIAEGYSVSREKKESFPLTVTSAQKNPTAFYLCASTQDRDTEAFFGQGTRLTVV.

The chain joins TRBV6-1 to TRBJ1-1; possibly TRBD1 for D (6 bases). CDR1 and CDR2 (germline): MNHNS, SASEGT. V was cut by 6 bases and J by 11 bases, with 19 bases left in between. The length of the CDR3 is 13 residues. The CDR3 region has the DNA TGTGCCAGCAGACTTGGACAGTTTAACGAGGCTTTCTTT. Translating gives CASRLGQFNEAFF.

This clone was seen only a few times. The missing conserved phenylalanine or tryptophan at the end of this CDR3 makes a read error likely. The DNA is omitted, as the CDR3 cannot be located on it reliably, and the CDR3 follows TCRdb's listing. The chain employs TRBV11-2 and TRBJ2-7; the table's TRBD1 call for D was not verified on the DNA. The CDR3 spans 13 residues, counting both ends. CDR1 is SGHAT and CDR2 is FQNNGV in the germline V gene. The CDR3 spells CASSPGTAVLTFL.

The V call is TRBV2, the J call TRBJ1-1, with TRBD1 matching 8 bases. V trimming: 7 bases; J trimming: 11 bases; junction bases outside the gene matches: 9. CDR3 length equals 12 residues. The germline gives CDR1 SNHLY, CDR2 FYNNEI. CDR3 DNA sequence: TGTGCCAGCACCGAACAGGGGGTGAGGGCTTTCTTT. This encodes CASTEQGVRAFF.

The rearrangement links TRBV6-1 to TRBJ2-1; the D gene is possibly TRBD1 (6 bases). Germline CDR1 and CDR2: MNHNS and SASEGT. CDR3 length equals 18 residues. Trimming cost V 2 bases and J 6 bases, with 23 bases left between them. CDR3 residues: CASSEPLGIGQIINEQFF. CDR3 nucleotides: TGTGCCAGCAGTGAACCCCTGGGGATAGGACAGATCATCAATGAGCAGTTCTTC.

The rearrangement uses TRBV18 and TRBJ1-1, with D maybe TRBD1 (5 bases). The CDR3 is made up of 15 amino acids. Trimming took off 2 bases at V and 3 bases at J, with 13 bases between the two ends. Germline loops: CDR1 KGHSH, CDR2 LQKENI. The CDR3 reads CASSPWTSLDTEAFF. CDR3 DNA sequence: TGTGCCAGCTCACCATGGACATCCTTGGACACTGAAGCTTTCTTT.

The CDR3 region has the DNA TGTGCCAGCAGCTCTACAGGGGGTGATGAAAAACTGTTTTTT. Translated, it gives CASSSTGGDEKLFF. The chain recombines TRBV28 with TRBJ1-4; 8 bases line up with TRBD1. CDR3 length: 14 amino acids. Unmatched junction bases numbered 6, after V lost 6 bases and J lost 6 bases. Germline values: CDR1 MDHEN, CDR2 SYDVKM.

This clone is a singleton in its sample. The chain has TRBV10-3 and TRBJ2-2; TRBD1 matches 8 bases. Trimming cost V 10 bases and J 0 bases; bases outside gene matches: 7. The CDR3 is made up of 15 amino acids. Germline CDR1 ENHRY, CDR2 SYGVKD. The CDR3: CATDSGQANTGELFF. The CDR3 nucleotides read TGTGCCACCGATTCGGGACAGGCGAACACCGGGGAGCTGTTTTTT.

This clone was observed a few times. CDR3 in amino acids: CASSSLAGGLTQYF. The CDR3 DNA follows: TGTGCCAGCAGTTCCCTAGCGGGAGGGCTGACGCAGTATTTT. The rearrangement joins TRBV27 to TRBJ2-3; 12 nucleotides match TRBD2. The germline V gene encodes CDR1 MNHEY and CDR2 SMNVEV (reference sequence). The CDR3 is 14 amino acids. J was trimmed by 9 bases and V by 4 bases; bases with no gene match: 5.

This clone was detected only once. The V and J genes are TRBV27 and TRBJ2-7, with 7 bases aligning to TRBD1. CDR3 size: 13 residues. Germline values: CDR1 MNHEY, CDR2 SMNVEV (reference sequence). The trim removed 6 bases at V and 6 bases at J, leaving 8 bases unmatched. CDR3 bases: TGTGCCAGCAGCCTCGGGACAGCCAGCGAGCAGTACTTC. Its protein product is CASSLGTASEQYF.

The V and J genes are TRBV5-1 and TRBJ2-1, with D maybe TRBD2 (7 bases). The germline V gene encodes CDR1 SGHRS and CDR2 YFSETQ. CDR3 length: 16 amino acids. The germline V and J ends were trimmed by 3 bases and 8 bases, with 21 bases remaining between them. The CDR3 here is CASSSRDGGQLDEQFF. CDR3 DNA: TGCGCCAGCAGCTCGCGGGACGGGGGGCAACTCGATGAGCAGTTCTTC.

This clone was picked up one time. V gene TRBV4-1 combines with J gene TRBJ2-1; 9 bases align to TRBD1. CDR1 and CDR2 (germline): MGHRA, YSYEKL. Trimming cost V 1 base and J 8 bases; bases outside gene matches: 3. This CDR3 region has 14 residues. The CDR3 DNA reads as TGCGCCAGCAGCCAAGGGGACAGGGCGGATGAGCAGTTCTTC. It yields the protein CASSQGDRADEQFF.

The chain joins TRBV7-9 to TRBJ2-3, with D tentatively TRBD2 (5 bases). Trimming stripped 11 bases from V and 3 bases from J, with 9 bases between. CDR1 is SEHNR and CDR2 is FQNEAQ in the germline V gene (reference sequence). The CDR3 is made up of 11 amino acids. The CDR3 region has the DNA TGTGCCGGGGAGTCGACAGATACGCAGTATTTT. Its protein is CAGESTDTQYF. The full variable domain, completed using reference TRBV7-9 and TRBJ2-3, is DTGVSQNPRHKITKRGQNVTFRCDPISEHNRLYWYRQTLGQGPEFLTYFQNEAQLEKSRLLSDRFSAERPKGSFSTLEIQRTEQGDSAMYLCAGESTDTQYFGPGTRLTVL.

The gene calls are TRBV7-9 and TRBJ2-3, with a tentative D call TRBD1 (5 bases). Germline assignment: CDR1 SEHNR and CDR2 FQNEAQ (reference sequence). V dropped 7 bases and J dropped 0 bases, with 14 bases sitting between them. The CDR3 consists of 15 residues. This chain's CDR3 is CASIPPGYSTDTQYF. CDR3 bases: TGTGCCAGCATCCCCCCAGGGTATAGCACAGATACGCAGTATTTT.

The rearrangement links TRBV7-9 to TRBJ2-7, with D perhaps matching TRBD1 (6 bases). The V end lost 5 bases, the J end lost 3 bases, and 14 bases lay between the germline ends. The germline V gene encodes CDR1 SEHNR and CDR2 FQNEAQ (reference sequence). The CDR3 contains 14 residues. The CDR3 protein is CASSPRDTDYEQYF. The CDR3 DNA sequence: TGTGCCAGCAGCCCTAGGGACACTGACTACGAGCAGTACTTC. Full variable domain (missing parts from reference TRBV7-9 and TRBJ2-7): DTGVSQNPRHKITKRGQNVTFRCDPISEHNRLYWYRQTLGQGPEFLTYFQNEAQLEKSRLLSDRFSAERPKGSFSTLEIQRTEQGDSAMYLCASSPRDTDYEQYFGPGTRLTVT.

The CDR3, as DNA: TGCGCCAGCAGACACAACAGGGGGCAGTACAATGAGCAGTTCTTC. It encodes CASRHNRGQYNEQFF. V usage is TRBV5-1 and J usage is TRBJ2-1; TRBD1 matches at 9 bases. This CDR3 has 15 residues. With V trimmed by 5 bases and J by 4 bases, 7 bases remained unmatched. CDR1 SGHRS and CDR2 YFSETQ come from the germline V gene.

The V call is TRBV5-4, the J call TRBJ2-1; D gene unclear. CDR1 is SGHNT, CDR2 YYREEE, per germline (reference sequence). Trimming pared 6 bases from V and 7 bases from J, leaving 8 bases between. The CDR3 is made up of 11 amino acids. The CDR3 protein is CASTRSNEQFF. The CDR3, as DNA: TGTGCCAGCACGAGGTCTAATGAGCAGTTCTTC. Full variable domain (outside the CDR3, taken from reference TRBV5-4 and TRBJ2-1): ETGVTQSPTHLIKTRGQQVTLRCSSQSGHNTVSWYQQALGQGPQFIFQYYREEENGRGNFPPRFSGLQFPNYSSELNVNALELDDSALYLCASTRSNEQFFGPGTRLTVL.

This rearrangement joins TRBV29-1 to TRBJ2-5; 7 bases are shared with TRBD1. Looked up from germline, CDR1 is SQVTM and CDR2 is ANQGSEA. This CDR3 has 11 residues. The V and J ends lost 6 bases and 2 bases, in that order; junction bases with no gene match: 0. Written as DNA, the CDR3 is TGCAGCGTGGACAGGCAAGAGACCCAGTACTTC. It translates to CSVDRQETQYF.

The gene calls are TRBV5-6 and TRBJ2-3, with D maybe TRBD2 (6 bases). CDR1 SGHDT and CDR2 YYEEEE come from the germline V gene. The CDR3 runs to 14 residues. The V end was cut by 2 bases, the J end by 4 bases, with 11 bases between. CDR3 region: CASSFGGSADTQYF. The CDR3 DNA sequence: TGTGCCAGCAGCTTCGGGGGATCCGCAGATACGCAGTATTTT.